The subject of this entry is one T cell receptor beta chain. The data were taken from a study of memory CD4+ T cells and cytomegalovirus serostatus. Overall study context: Of the healthy Belgian adults, 9 were CMV seropositive and about 24 seronegative.

This CDR3 comprises 14 residues. Germline values: CDR1 MDHEN, CDR2 SYDVKM. V lost 6 bases and J lost 4; bases outside the gene matches: 5. The protocol was immunoSEQ multiplex PCR, while the TCRdb copy is restricted to in-frame clones and leaves out a portion. The table has around 25,000 clones, around 75% seen once. The sort gate was single viable CD3+CD4+CD8-CD45RO+ cells for memory CD4+ T cells. The sequenced sample was memory CD4+ T cells from blood. The chain couples TRBV28 to TRBJ2-5; TRBD1 agrees at 10 bases. The clonotype comes from an adult in good health and CMV-seronegative. CDR3 bases: TGTGCCAGCAGATATGGGACAGGGGTAGAGACCCAGTACTTC. This gives the protein CASRYGTGVETQYF.